This passage covers 28 T cell receptor beta chains from one sample sequenced in a study of control samples from healthy donors and cancer patients. Assay: immunoSEQ multiplex PCR; the TCRdb copy retains only in-frame clones and omits some. The data show tens of thousands of clones, 70% to 90% seen once. Sample: PBMCs. The origin of the receptors is a woman aged 55-69 years with head and neck cancer.

DNA for the CDR3: TGTGCCAGCAGGGGGCAGATCTTTTATGAGCAGTTCTTC. It codes for CASRGQIFYEQFF. The chain is built from TRBV6-5 and TRBJ2-1; D may be TRBD1 (5 bases). Germline values: CDR1 MNHEY, CDR2 SVGAGI. The V end was cut by 6 bases, the J end by 8 bases, with 14 bases between. This CDR3 is built from 13 residues.

The chain's CDR3 is CASSYEGQNQPQHF. The CDR3 bases are TGTGCCAGCAGTTATGAGGGACAGAATCAGCCCCAGCATTTT. The chain joins TRBV27 to TRBJ1-5; 7 positions match TRBD1. CDR3 size: 14 residues. Germline V gene data show CDR1 as MNHEY and CDR2 as SMNVEV (reference sequence). With V trimmed by 4 bases and J by 4 bases, 4 bases remained unmatched.

The chain carries TRBV6-2 or TRBV6-3 and TRBJ2-7; D is possibly TRBD1 (6 bases). This CDR3 is 15 amino acids long. The V gene's germline CDR1 is MNHEY and CDR2 SVGEGT. The ends were cut back, 0 bases at V and 4 bases at J, with 13 bases in the middle. CDR3 amino acids: CASSYSSKGEYEQYF. The DNA of the CDR3 is TGTGCCAGCAGTTACTCGTCGAAGGGGGAGTACGAGCAGTACTTC.

The V gene is TRBV7-2, the J gene TRBJ2-5; D not certain. V lost 2 bases, J lost 1 base, and 8 bases lay in between. Germline-derived CDR1 and CDR2 are SGHTA and FQGNSA. This CDR3 contains 14 residues. CDR3 DNA sequence: TGTGCCAGCAGCTTATTGAGTATCCAAGAGACCCAGTACTTC. Amino acids: CASSLLSIQETQYF.

This CDR3 is CASSLEREDEQFF. The CDR3 coding sequence is TGTGCCAGCAGCTTGGAGCGGGAGGATGAGCAGTTCTTC. The rearrangement uses TRBV5-5 and TRBJ2-1; TRBD2 aligns across 9 bases. This CDR3 has 13 residues. Germline CDR1 and CDR2: SGHKS and YYEKEE (reference sequence). Trimming removed 0 bases from V and 8 bases from J; junction bases left unmatched: 0.

The rearrangement uses TRBV25-1 and TRBJ2-3; 10 bases align to TRBD2. The germline V gene has CDR1 MGHDK and CDR2 SYGVNS. V trimming: 4 bases; J trimming: 1 base; junction bases outside the gene matches: 2. The CDR3 spans 15 residues. Here the CDR3 reads CASSASGRGTDTQYF. The CDR3 nucleotides are TGTGCCAGCAGTGCTAGCGGGAGAGGCACAGATACGCAGTATTTT.

The chain employs TRBV5-5 and TRBJ2-3, with D unresolved. The germline V and J ends were trimmed by 5 bases and 2 bases, with 9 bases remaining between them. The CDR3 runs to 13 residues. In germline, CDR1 is SGHKS, CDR2 YYEKEE (reference sequence). This CDR3 reads CASRTPPTDTQYF. The CDR3 nucleotides read TGTGCCAGCAGGACTCCCCCCACAGATACGCAGTATTTT.

This chain links TRBV27 with TRBJ1-2; D unresolved. CDR3 length equals 16 residues. V was shortened by 0 bases and J by 2 bases, with 13 bases between the two germline ends. Germline V lookup: CDR1 MNHEY, CDR2 SMNVEV (reference sequence). CDR3 residues: CASSLSFLKGNYGYTF. The CDR3 DNA reads as TGTGCCAGCAGTTTATCATTTTTGAAAGGGAACTATGGCTACACCTTC.

The sample holds a few counts of this clone. V usage is TRBV5-1 and J usage is TRBJ2-1, with TRBD2 matching over 11 bases. This CDR3 region has 16 residues. With 2 bases clipped from V and 2 bases from J, the junction kept 3 bases outside the gene matches. In germline, CDR1 is SGHRS, CDR2 YFSETQ. The CDR3 sequence: CASSFTSGRPYNEQFF. CDR3 sequence (DNA): TGCGCCAGCAGCTTCACTAGCGGGAGACCCTACAATGAGCAGTTCTTC.

The V and J genes are TRBV6-5 and TRBJ2-1, with a tentative D call TRBD2 (5 bases). The ends were cut back, 4 bases at V and 4 bases at J, with 11 bases in the middle. CDR1 and CDR2 (germline): MNHEY, SVGAGI. The CDR3 contains 14 residues. The CDR3 DNA is TGTGCCAGCAGTTTTAGAGGGCCATACAATGAGCAGTTCTTC. The encoded protein is CASSFRGPYNEQFF.

This clone was detected once. The chain couples TRBV9 to TRBJ1-1, with D unresolved. V lost 2 bases to trimming and J lost 10 bases, with 18 bases between them. The CDR3 runs to 14 residues. Per the germline V gene, CDR1 is SGDLS and CDR2 is YYNGEE. CDR3 in DNA: TGTGCCAGCAGCGTTTTCGAAGAGGGATCGGGAGCTTTCTTT. This gives the protein CASSVFEEGSGAFF.

The chain uses TRBV6-6 and TRBJ2-7, with D possibly matching TRBD1 (6 bases). V was clipped by 6 bases and J by 0 bases, with 9 bases between them. Germline CDR1 reads MNHNY; CDR2 reads SVGAGI (reference sequence). The CDR3 spans 13 residues. CDR3 region: CASRTGSSYEQYF. The CDR3 nucleotides are TGTGCCAGCAGAACAGGGAGCTCCTACGAGCAGTACTTC.

The chain uses TRBV7-3 and TRBJ2-3; the match to TRBD2 covers 11 bases. V shed 4 bases and J 5 bases; nucleotides not matched to a gene: 11. Per the germline V gene, CDR1 is SGHTA and CDR2 is FQGTGA. This CDR3 contains 17 residues. The CDR3 loop is CASSSSLAGGLGDTQYF. In nucleotides, the CDR3 is TGTGCCAGCAGCTCCTCGCTAGCGGGAGGACTAGGAGATACGCAGTATTTT.

The chain is built from TRBV30 and TRBJ2-3; 16 bases fit TRBD2. Trimming removed 3 bases from V and 8 bases from J; junction bases left unmatched: 8. This CDR3 comprises 16 residues. Germline values: CDR1 GTSNPN, CDR2 SVGIG (reference sequence). The chain's CDR3 is CAWSDPGLAGGVTQYF. The CDR3, as DNA: TGTGCCTGGAGCGATCCGGGACTAGCGGGAGGGGTTACGCAGTATTTT.

The rearrangement uses TRBV20-1 and TRBJ2-7; D remains unclear. The CDR3 covers 11 residues. Trimming took 5 bases from V and 2 from J, leaving 7 bases between them. CDR1 and CDR2 (germline): DFQATT, SNEGSKA (reference sequence). In nucleotides, the CDR3 is TGCAGTGCTCTCCTGACCTACGAGCAGTACTTC. Protein: CSALLTYEQYF.

The CDR3: CASSLDGGDQPQHF. CDR3 DNA: TGTGCCAGCAGCTTAGATGGGGGGGATCAGCCCCAGCATTTT. This chain uses TRBV7-9 with TRBJ1-5; tentatively, D is TRBD1 (5 bases). CDR1 is SEHNR, CDR2 FQNEAQ, per germline (reference sequence). V lost 1 base, J lost 5 bases, and 9 bases lay in between. The length of the CDR3 is 14 residues.

This chain links TRBV9 with TRBJ1-1; tentatively, D is TRBD1 (6 bases). This CDR3 is 16 amino acids long. V shed 0 bases and J shed 3 bases, with 15 bases lying between them. The V gene's germline CDR1 is SGDLS and CDR2 YYNGEE. CDR3 loop: CASSVGAQGHYTEAFF. In DNA form, the CDR3 reads TGTGCCAGCAGCGTAGGGGCCCAGGGGCACTACACTGAAGCTTTCTTT.

The chain carries TRBV7-2 and TRBJ2-5; D is undetermined. Trimming pared 5 bases from V and 2 bases from J, leaving 21 bases between. CDR1 is SGHTA, CDR2 FQGNSA, per germline. CDR3 size: 17 residues. DNA of the CDR3: TGTGCCAGCAGCACTGTCCGGGTGGGGTCGAATCAAGAGACCCAGTACTTC. The encoded protein is CASSTVRVGSNQETQYF.

V gene TRBV27 combines with J gene TRBJ1-2, with TRBD1 as a possible D gene (5 bases). Trimming shortened V by 2 bases and J by 11 bases, and 18 bases separated the two germline ends. This CDR3 has 14 residues. Germline CDR1 MNHEY, CDR2 SMNVEV (reference sequence). CDR3 DNA sequence: TGTGCCAGCAGTTTAACCGGGACGGATGGTCGTTACACCTTC. Its protein product is CASSLTGTDGRYTF.

This clone was seen only once. This rearrangement joins TRBV29-1 to TRBJ1-1; 10 bases fit TRBD1. The CDR3 has 17 amino acids. Losses at the gene ends were 5 bases for V and 3 bases for J; bases not matched to a gene: 15. CDR1 SQVTM and CDR2 ANQGSEA come from the germline V gene. The CDR3 loop is CSVTNRQGARPDTEAFF. The CDR3 coding sequence is TGCAGCGTTACCAATCGACAGGGGGCTAGACCGGACACTGAAGCTTTCTTT.

This sequence joins TRBV6-6 and TRBJ1-1; TRBD1 might be the D (6 bases). The ends were cut back, 2 bases at V and 13 bases at J, with 20 bases in the middle. The CDR3 runs 14 residues. The germline CDR1 and CDR2 sequences are MNHNY and SVGAGI (reference sequence). In nucleotides, the CDR3 is TGTGCCAGCAGTTACCCTGTGGGGGGGCGCGAGGTTTTCTTT. Encoded protein: CASSYPVGGREVFF.

This clone was counted between two and nine times. The chain has TRBV19 and TRBJ1-1, with 7 bases matching TRBD1. Germline CDR1 reads LNHDA; CDR2 reads SQIVND (reference sequence). With 5 bases clipped from V and 6 bases from J, the junction kept 12 bases outside the gene matches. The CDR3 contains 15 residues. The CDR3 loop reads CASSRDPTGLAEAFF. The CDR3 DNA is TGTGCCAGTAGTCGAGACCCGACAGGGCTCGCTGAAGCTTTCTTT.

The rearrangement joins TRBV5-4 to TRBJ1-2; TRBD1 is a possible D gene (5 bases). Trimming took 7 bases from V and 7 from J, leaving 17 bases between them. Germline-derived CDR1 and CDR2 are SGHNT and YYREEE (reference sequence). The CDR3 contains 13 residues. The CDR3 nucleotides are TGTGCCAGCCCGAGTCCAAGGGGCCTTGGCTACACCTTC. Its protein product is CASPSPRGLGYTF.

The V and J genes are TRBV9 and TRBJ1-1; D gene ambiguous. Looked up from germline, CDR1 is SGDLS and CDR2 is YYNGEE. This CDR3 region has 13 residues. The ends were cut back, 3 bases at V and 5 bases at J, with 11 bases in the middle. DNA for the CDR3: TGTGCCAGCAGCGCAATACTAGGGACTGAAGCTTTCTTT. Protein: CASSAILGTEAFF.

The chain combines TRBV25-1 with TRBJ2-7, with D possibly being TRBD1 (5 bases). This CDR3 region has 13 residues. V lost 8 bases to trimming and J lost 5 bases, with 16 bases between them. Germline V gene sequence: CDR1 MGHDK, CDR2 SYGVNS. This chain's CDR3 is CASGAAALHEQYF. The CDR3 coding sequence is TGTGCCAGCGGGGCGGCCGCCCTCCACGAGCAGTACTTC.

The V gene is TRBV7-3, the J gene TRBJ1-1; tentatively, D is TRBD1 (6 bases). The germline CDR1 and CDR2 sequences are SGHTA and FQGTGA. V was trimmed by 1 base and J by 5 bases, leaving 14 bases between them. The CDR3 is 15 residues long. The CDR3 DNA sequence: TGTGCCAGCAGCTTAATGACAGGCGTTTGGACTGAAGCTTTCTTT. This translates into CASSLMTGVWTEAFF.

The chain combines TRBV5-4 with TRBJ2-5; TRBD1 might be the D (5 bases). The CDR3 is 14 residues long. CDR1 SGHNT and CDR2 YYREEE come from the germline V gene (reference sequence). The germline V and J ends were trimmed by 1 base and 3 bases, with 10 bases remaining between them. CDR3 sequence reads: CASSLFGQEETQYF. In nucleotides, the CDR3 is TGTGCCAGCAGCTTGTTCGGACAAGAAGAGACCCAGTACTTC.

The rearrangement joins TRBV7-2 to TRBJ2-1; 10 bases map to TRBD1. Germline lookup yields CDR1 SGHTA and CDR2 FQGNSA. The CDR3 has 16 amino acids. The ends lost 5 bases at V and 8 bases at J; junction bases unmatched: 12. Here the CDR3 DNA reads TGTGCCAGCAGCGATAGCCGACAGGGGGCTAGGTATGAGCAGTTCTTC. It codes for CASSDSRQGARYEQFF.